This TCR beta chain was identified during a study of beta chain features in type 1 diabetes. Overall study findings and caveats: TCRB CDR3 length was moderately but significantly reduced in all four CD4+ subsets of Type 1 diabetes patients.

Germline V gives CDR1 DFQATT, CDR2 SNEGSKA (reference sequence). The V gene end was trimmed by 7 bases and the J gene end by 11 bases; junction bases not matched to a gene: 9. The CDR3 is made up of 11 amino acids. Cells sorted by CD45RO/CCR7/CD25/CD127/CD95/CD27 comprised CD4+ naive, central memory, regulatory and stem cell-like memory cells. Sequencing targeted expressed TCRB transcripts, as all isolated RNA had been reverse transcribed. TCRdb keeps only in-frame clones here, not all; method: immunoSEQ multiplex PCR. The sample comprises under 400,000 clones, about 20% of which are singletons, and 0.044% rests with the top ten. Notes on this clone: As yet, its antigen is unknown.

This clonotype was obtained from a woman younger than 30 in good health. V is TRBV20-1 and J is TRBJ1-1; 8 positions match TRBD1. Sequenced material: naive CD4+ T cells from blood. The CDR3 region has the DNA TGCAGTGGTCAGGGGGCGGTTTTTGCTTTCTTT. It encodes CSGQGAVFAFF.